These 21 T cell receptor beta chains were all obtained from the same sample, sequenced in a study of CXCR3-negative and CXCR3-positive naive CD8 T cells. With UMI labels, 5' RACE was used to prepare the TRB cDNA libraries. Using the 5' RACE reads, TCRdb records one entry per CDR3 protein without DNA. Here the sample table reports about 56,000 distinct CDR3 sequences. Sample: memory CD8+ T cells from blood. These receptors were collected from a human donor in good health. Some clones in this sample may be carry-over from other donors' samples.

The V and J genes are TRBV29-1 and TRBJ2-1; TCRdb selects TRBD1, and the lack of DNA leaves this call unchecked. The CDR3 is 13 amino acids. The germline V gene encodes CDR1 SQVTM and CDR2 ANQGSEA. The CDR3 spells CSPRGGDYNEQFF.

The chain combines TRBV7-9 with TRBJ2-1. CDR3 length: 12 residues. Germline V lookup: CDR1 SEHNR, CDR2 FQNEAQ (reference sequence). The CDR3 sequence is CASSLKRNEQFF. Filled out from reference TRBV7-9 and TRBJ2-1, the complete variable domain reads DTGVSQNPRHKITKRGQNVTFRCDPISEHNRLYWYRQTLGQGPEFLTYFQNEAQLEKSRLLSDRFSAERPKGSFSTLEIQRTEQGDSAMYLCASSLKRNEQFFGPGTRLTVL.

Judged by frequency, this clonotype is medium-sized. V gene TRBV7-2 combines with J gene TRBJ1-5. Germline V gives CDR1 SGHTA, CDR2 FQGNSA. The CDR3 sequence is 16 residues long. The CDR3 loop is CASSSLPPGANQPQHF.

The J gene is TRBJ2-1, the V gene TRBV6-2 or TRBV6-3. CDR1 is MNHEY, CDR2 SVGEGT, per germline. The length of the CDR3 is 15 residues. CDR3 amino acids: CASSSWTSVGNEQFF.

This chain links TRBV7-9 with TRBJ2-1; with no DNA, the TCRdb D assignment of TRBD1 cannot be verified. The germline V gene encodes CDR1 SEHNR and CDR2 FQNEAQ (reference sequence). The CDR3 has 14 residues. CDR3 loop: CASSLGQNYNEQFF.

The chain joins TRBV5-5 to TRBJ2-1; with no DNA, the TCRdb D assignment of TRBD1 cannot be verified. CDR1 is SGHKS and CDR2 is YYEKEE in the germline V gene (reference sequence). The length of the CDR3 is 15 residues. The CDR3 sequence is CASSPDISSYNEQFF.

The chain joins TRBV28 to TRBJ2-7; without DNA, the TCRdb call of TRBD1 cannot be checked. CDR1 and CDR2 (germline): MDHEN, SYDVKM. This CDR3 has 16 residues. The CDR3 reads CASRPRQTGYSYEQYF.

This rearrangement joins TRBV15 to TRBJ2-3. The CDR3 has 14 amino acids. The germline V gene encodes CDR1 LNHNV and CDR2 YYDKDF (reference sequence). CDR3: CATSTRSSTDTQYF. Full variable domain (remainder filled in from reference TRBV15 and TRBJ2-3): DAMVIQNPRYQVTQFGKPVTLSCSQTLNHNVMYWYQQKSSQAPKLLFHYYDKDFNNEADTPDNFQSRRPNTSFCFLDIRSPGLGDTAMYLCATSTRSSTDTQYFGPGTRLTVL.

The chain has TRBV28 and TRBJ2-7; TCRdb proposes TRBD1, but this gene call is untestable without DNA. Germline CDR1 is MDHEN and CDR2 is SYDVKM. The CDR3 runs 15 residues. The CDR3 sequence is CASRPTGRVAYGQYF.

The chain has TRBV15 and TRBJ2-7; with no DNA, the TCRdb D assignment of TRBD2 cannot be verified. The CDR3 has 13 residues. Germline CDR1 reads LNHNV; CDR2 reads YYDKDF (reference sequence). CDR3 residues: CATSGRASYEQYF.

The V call is TRBV11-2, the J call TRBJ2-3; TCRdb's D gene call, TRBD2, goes unchecked for lack of DNA. Germline CDR1 and CDR2: SGHAT and FQNNGV. The CDR3 runs to 15 residues. CDR3 in amino acids: CASSYGGGYTDTQYF.

V usage is TRBV12-3 or TRBV12-4 and J usage is TRBJ2-3; the TCRdb D gene call, TRBD2, has no DNA to confirm it. The CDR3 runs to 14 residues. CDR3 in amino acids: CASTSIHRLNTQYF.

Considering frequency, this clonotype is large (0.1 to 1%). The chain carries TRBV9 and TRBJ2-3. Germline V CDR1 and CDR2: SGDLS, YYNGEE. CDR3 size: 13 residues. CDR3 sequence: CASSVAGLDTQYF.

The chain couples TRBV6-2 or TRBV6-3 to TRBJ2-1. Germline V lookup: CDR1 MNHEY, CDR2 SVGEGT. The CDR3 is 15 residues long. The CDR3 is CASSYVAGSYNEQFF.

This chain joins TRBV4-3 and TRBJ2-1; TCRdb outputs TRBD2, but without DNA this stays unchecked. CDR1 is LGHNA and CDR2 is YSLEER in the germline V gene. The CDR3 has 16 residues. CDR3 sequence: CASSQDRSRGGHEQFF.

The chain has TRBV7-2 and TRBJ2-1; TCRdb's assignment of TRBD2 cannot be checked, as there is no DNA. This CDR3 comprises 15 residues. Germline CDR1 SGHTA, CDR2 FQGNSA. The CDR3 sequence is CASQAVLAARGEQFF.

The J gene is TRBJ2-7, the V gene TRBV4-3; there is no DNA to check the TCRdb D call of TRBD1. This CDR3 spans 15 amino acids. Germline V gene sequence: CDR1 LGHNA, CDR2 YSLEER. The CDR3 protein is CASSQEGTAFYEQYF.

V gene TRBV7-6 combines with J gene TRBJ2-2. Germline V lookup: CDR1 SGHVS, CDR2 FNYEAQ. The CDR3 spans 15 residues. The CDR3 region is CASSLEQGNTGELFF.

The rearrangement joins TRBV6-6 to TRBJ1-1; TCRdb reports TRBD1, a call that lacks DNA to check it against. The CDR3 runs to 13 residues. The germline V gene encodes CDR1 MNHNY and CDR2 SVGAGI (reference sequence). The CDR3 loop is CASRTDTYTEAFF.

The V call is TRBV7-9, the J call TRBJ1-1; no DNA is available, so the TRBD1 call from TCRdb remains unchecked. The CDR3 covers 15 residues. Germline lookup yields CDR1 SEHNR and CDR2 FQNEAQ (reference sequence). CDR3 residues: CASSPTGWVNTEAFF. The variable domain in full, completed from reference TRBV7-9 and TRBJ1-1, reads DTGVSQNPRHKITKRGQNVTFRCDPISEHNRLYWYRQTLGQGPEFLTYFQNEAQLEKSRLLSDRFSAERPKGSFSTLEIQRTEQGDSAMYLCASSPTGWVNTEAFFGQGTRLTVV.

V gene TRBV7-9 combines with J gene TRBJ2-1; without DNA, the TCRdb call of TRBD2 cannot be checked. CDR3 length: 14 residues. CDR1 is SEHNR, CDR2 FQNEAQ, per germline (reference sequence). The CDR3 here is CASSSASGDNEQFF. The variable domain in full, completed from reference TRBV7-9 and TRBJ2-1, reads DTGVSQNPRHKITKRGQNVTFRCDPISEHNRLYWYRQTLGQGPEFLTYFQNEAQLEKSRLLSDRFSAERPKGSFSTLEIQRTEQGDSAMYLCASSSASGDNEQFFGPGTRLTVL.